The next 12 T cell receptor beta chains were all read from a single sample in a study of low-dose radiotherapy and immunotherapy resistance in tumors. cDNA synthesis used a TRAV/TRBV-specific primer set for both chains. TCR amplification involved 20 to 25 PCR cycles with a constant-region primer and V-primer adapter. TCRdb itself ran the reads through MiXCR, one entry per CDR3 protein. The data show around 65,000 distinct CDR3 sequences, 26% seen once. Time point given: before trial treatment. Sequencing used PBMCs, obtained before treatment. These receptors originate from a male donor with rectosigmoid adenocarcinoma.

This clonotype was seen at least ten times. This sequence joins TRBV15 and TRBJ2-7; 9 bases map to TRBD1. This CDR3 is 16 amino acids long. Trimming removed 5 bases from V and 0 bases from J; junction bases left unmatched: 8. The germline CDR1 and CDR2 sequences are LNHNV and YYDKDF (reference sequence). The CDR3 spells CATSANRDRVSYEQYF. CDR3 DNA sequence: TGTGCCACCAGCGCAAACCGGGACAGGGTCTCCTACGAGCAGTACTTC.

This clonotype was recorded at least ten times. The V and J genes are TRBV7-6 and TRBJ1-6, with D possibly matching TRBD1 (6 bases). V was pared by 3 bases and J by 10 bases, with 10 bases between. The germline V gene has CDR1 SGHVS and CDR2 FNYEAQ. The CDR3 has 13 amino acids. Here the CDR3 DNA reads TGTGCCAGCAGCTTCGGGGGGCGCTCACCCCTCCACTTT. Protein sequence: CASSFGGRSPLHF.

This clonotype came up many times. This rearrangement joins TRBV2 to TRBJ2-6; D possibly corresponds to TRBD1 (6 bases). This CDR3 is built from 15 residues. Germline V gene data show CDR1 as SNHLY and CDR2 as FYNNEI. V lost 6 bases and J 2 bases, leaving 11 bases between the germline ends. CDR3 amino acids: CASSGNRAGANVLTF. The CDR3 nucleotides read TGTGCCAGCAGCGGAAACAGGGCTGGGGCCAACGTCCTGACTTTC.

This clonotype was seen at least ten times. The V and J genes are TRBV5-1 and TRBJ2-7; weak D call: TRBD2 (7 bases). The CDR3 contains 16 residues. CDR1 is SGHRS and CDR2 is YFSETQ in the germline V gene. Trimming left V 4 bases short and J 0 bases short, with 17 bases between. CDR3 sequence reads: CASSPSAGAFSYEQYF. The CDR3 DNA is TGCGCCAGCAGCCCCTCGGCGGGGGCCTTCTCCTACGAGCAGTACTTC.

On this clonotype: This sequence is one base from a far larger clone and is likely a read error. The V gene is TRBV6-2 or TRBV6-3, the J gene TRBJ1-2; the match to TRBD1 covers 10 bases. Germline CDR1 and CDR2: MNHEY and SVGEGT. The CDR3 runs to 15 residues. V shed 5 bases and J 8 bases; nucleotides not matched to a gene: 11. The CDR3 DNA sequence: TGTGCCAGCAGTGATCCCTCCGGGACAGGGGACGGCTACACCTTC. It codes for CASSDPSGTGDGYTF.

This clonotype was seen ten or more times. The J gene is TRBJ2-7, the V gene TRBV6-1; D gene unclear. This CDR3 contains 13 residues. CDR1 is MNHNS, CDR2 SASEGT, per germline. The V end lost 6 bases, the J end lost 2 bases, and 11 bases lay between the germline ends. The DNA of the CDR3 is TGTGCCAGCAGATCCCCGGTGCCCTACGAGCAGTACTTC. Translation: CASRSPVPYEQYF.

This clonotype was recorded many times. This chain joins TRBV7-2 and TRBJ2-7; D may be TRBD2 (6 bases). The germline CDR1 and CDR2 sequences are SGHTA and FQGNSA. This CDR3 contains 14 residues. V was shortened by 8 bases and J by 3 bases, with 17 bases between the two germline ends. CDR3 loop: CASGWGGSSYEQYF. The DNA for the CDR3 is TGTGCCAGCGGATGGGGAGGATCTAGCTACGAGCAGTACTTC.

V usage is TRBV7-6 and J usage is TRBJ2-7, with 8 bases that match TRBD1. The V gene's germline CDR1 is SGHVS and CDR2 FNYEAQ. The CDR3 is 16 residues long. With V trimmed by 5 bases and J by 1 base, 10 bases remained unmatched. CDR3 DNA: TGTGCCAGCAGCCAAAACCCGGACAGGGAATCCTACGAGCAGTACTTC. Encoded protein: CASSQNPDRESYEQYF.

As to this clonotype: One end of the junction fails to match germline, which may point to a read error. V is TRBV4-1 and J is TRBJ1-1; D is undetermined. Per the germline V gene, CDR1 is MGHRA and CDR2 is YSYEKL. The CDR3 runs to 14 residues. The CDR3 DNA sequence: TGTGCCAGCAGCCAAGATCACCGCGGGACTGAAGCTTTCTTT. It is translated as CASSQDHRGTEAFF.

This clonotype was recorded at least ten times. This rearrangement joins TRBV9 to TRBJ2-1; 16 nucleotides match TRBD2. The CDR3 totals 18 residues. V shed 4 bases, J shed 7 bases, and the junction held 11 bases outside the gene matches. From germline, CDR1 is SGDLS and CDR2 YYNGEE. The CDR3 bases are TGTGCCAGCAGCCCACACGGGACTAGCGGGAGGGCCGAGAATGAGCAGTTCTTC. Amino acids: CASSPHGTSGRAENEQFF.

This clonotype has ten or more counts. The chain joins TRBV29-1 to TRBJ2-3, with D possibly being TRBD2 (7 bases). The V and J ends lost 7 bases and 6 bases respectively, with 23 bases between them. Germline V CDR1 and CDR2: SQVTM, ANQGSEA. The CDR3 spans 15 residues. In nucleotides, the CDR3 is TGCAGCGCGGTGGGGGAGGGCGGGACATGGGATACGCAGTATTTT. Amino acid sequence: CSAVGEGGTWDTQYF.

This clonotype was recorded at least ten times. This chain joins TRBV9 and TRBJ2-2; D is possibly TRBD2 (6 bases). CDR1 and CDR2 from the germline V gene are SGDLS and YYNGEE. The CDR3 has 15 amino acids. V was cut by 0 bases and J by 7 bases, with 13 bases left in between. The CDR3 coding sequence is TGTGCCAGCAGCGTAGACCCCCTAGCGATCGGGGAGCTGTTTTTT. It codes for CASSVDPLAIGELFF. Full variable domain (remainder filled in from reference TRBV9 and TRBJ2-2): DSGVTQTPKHLITATGQRVTLRCSPRSGDLSVYWYQQSLDQGLQFLIQYYNGEERAKGNILERFSAQQFPDLHSELNLSSLELGDSALYFCASSVDPLAIGELFFGEGSRLTVL.